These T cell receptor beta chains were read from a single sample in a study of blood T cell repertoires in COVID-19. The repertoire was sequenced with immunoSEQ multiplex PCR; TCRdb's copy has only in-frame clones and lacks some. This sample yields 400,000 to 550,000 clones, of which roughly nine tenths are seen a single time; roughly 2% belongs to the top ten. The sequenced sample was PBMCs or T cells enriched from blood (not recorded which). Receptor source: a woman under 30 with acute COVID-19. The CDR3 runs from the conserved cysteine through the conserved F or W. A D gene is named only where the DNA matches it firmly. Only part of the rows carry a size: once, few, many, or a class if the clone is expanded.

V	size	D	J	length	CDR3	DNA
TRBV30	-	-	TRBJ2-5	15	CAYSLEGGAGETQYF	TGTGCCTACTCCCTAGAAGGGGGGGCTGGGGAGACCCAGTACTTC
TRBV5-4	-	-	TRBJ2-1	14	CASSLRAGRNEQFF	TGTGCCAGCAGCTTAAGAGCGGGTAGGAATGAGCAGTTCTTC
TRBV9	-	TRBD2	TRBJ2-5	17	CASSAGLAGVLEETQYF	TGTGCCAGCAGCGCGGGACTAGCGGGGGTTCTTGAAGAGACCCAGTACTTC
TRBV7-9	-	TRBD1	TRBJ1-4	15	CASSLLSGQGEKLFF	TGTGCCAGCAGCTTACTTTCTGGACAGGGAGAAAAACTGTTTTTT
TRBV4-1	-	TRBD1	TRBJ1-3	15	CASSQRQGPGNTIYF	TGCGCCAGCAGCCAACGACAGGGCCCTGGAAACACCATATATTTT
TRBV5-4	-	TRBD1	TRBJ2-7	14	CASSDRDRGYEQYF	TGTGCCAGCAGCGATCGGGACAGGGGCTACGAGCAGTACTTC
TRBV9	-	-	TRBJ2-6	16	CASSVSQVSGANVLTF	TGTGCCAGCAGCGTATCACAGGTATCTGGGGCCAACGTCCTGACTTTC
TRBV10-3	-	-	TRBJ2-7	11	CAISEGGALYF	TGTGCCATCAGTGAAGGAGGGGCTCTGTACTTC
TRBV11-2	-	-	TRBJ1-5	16	CASSPRAGSGNQPQHF	TGTGCCAGCAGCCCACGAGCGGGCTCGGGCAATCAGCCCCAGCATTTT
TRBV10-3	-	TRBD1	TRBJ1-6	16	CAISEGQGLTNSPLHF	TGTGCCATCAGTGAGGGACAGGGCCTTACTAATTCACCCCTCCACTTT
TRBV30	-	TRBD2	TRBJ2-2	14	CAWSTLAGAGELFF	TGTGCCTGGAGTACCCTAGCGGGAGCGGGGGAGCTGTTTTTT
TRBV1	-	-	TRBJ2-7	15	CTSSQDEREGPEQYF	TGCACCAGCAGCCAAGATGAGCGGGAGGGCCCCGAGCAGTACTTC
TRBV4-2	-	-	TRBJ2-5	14	CASSQGGETRAQYF	TGTGCCAGCAGCCAAGGGGGGGAAACTAGGGCCCAGTACTTC
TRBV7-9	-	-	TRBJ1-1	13	CATSVGMNTEAFF	TGTGCCACCAGCGTGGGCATGAACACTGAAGCTTTCTTT
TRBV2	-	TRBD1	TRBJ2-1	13	CASGDSSYNEQFF	TGTGCCAGCGGGGACAGCTCCTACAATGAGCAGTTCTTC
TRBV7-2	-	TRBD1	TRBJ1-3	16	CASSPVGQPSGNTIYF	TGTGCCAGCAGCCCAGTGGGACAGCCTTCTGGAAACACCATATATTTT
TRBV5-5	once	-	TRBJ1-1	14	CASSLGAQNTEAFF	TGTGCCAGCAGCTTGGGGGCGCAGAACACTGAAGCTTTCTTT
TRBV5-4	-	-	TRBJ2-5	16	CASRGTGGPGQETQYF	TGTGCCAGCAGGGGGACCGGGGGGCCGGGACAAGAGACCCAGTACTTC
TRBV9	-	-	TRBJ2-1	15	CASSGTATLYNEQFF	TGTGCCAGCAGCGGGACAGCCACTTTGTACAATGAGCAGTTCTTC
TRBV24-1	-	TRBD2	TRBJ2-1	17	CATSDHGTSGSPNEQFF	TGTGCCACCAGTGATCATGGGACTAGCGGGAGCCCCAATGAGCAGTTCTTC
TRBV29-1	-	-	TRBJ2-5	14	CSVETGVYQETQYF	TGCAGCGTTGAGACAGGTGTATACCAAGAGACCCAGTACTTC
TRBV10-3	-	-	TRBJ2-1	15	CAIRGGLDSYNEQFF	TGTGCCATCAGGGGGGGACTGGACTCCTACAATGAGCAGTTCTTC
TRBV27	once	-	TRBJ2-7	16	CASSPSRGGRAYEQYF	TGTGCCAGCAGTCCCTCTCGCGGGGGCCGGGCCTACGAGCAGTACTTC
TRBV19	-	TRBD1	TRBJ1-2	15	CASTFSQTGVYGYTF	TGTGCCAGTACTTTCAGCCAGACAGGGGTGTATGGCTACACCTTC
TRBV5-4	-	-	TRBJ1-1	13	CASSLAENTEAFF	TGTGCCAGCAGCTTGGCAGAGAACACTGAAGCTTTCTTT
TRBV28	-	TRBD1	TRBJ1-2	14	CASSTTGSYYGYTF	TGTGCCAGCAGTACGACAGGGTCCTATTATGGCTACACCTTC
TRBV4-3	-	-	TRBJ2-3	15	CASSHLGGATDTQYF	TGCGCCAGCAGCCACCTCGGAGGAGCCACAGATACGCAGTATTTT
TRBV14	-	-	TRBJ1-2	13	CASSTTSNYGYTF	TGTGCCAGCAGCACCACTTCCAACTATGGCTACACCTTC
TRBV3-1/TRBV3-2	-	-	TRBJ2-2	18	CASSQDHTPGVYTGELFF	TGTGCCAGCAGCCAAGACCATACACCGGGGGTTTATACCGGGGAGCTGTTTTTT
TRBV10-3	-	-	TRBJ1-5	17	CAISASATGRGSQPQHF	TGTGCCATCAGTGCCTCGGCGACAGGTAGAGGGAGTCAGCCCCAGCATTTT
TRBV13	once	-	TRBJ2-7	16	CASSLRWGRNTYEQYF	TGTGCCAGCAGCTTACGGTGGGGCAGGAATACCTACGAGCAGTACTTC
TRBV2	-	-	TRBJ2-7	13	CASKAGVAYEQYF	TGTGCCAGCAAAGCAGGGGTAGCCTACGAGCAGTACTTC
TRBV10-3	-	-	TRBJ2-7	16	CAISEYGGRTIYEQYF	TGTGCCATCAGTGAGTACGGTGGTAGGACAATCTACGAGCAGTACTTC
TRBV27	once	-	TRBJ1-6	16	CASSVDSSSYNSPLHF	TGTGCCAGCAGTGTGGACTCAAGCTCCTATAATTCACCCCTCCACTTT
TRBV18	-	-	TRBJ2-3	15	CASSRWERSTDTQYF	TGTGCCAGCTCCCGATGGGAGAGGAGCACAGATACGCAGTATTTT
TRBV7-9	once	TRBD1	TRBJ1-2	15	CASSLALDREDGYTF	TGTGCCAGCAGCTTAGCTCTGGACAGGGAAGATGGCTACACCTTC
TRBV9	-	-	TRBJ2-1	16	CASSPHPTTEEGEQFF	TGTGCCAGCAGCCCTCATCCGACTACGGAGGAGGGTGAGCAGTTCTTC
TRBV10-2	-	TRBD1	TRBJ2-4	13	CASRLTGTNIQYF	TGCGCCAGCAGACTGACAGGGACGAACATTCAGTACTTC
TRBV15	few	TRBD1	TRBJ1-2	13	CATSNRGSYGYTF	TGTGCCACCAGCAACAGGGGAAGCTATGGCTACACCTTC
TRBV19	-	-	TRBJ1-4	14	CASSISRINEKLFF	TGTGCCAGTAGTATCTCGCGGATAAATGAAAAACTGTTTTTT
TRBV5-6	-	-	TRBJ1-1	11	CASSNRIEAFF	TGTGCCAGCAGCAATAGAATTGAAGCTTTCTTT
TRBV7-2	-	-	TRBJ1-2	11	CASSPGLGYTF	TGTGCCAGCAGCCCAGGGCTTGGCTACACCTTC
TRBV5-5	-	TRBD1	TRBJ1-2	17	CASSLPPSGTGTYGYTF	TGTGCCAGCAGCTTGCCCCCGTCCGGGACAGGCACCTATGGCTACACCTTC
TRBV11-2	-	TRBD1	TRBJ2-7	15	CASSPGTGGSYEQYF	TGTGCCAGCAGCCCCGGGACAGGGGGCTCCTACGAGCAGTACTTC
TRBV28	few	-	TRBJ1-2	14	CASSLSQGSYGYTF	TGTGCCAGCAGTTTATCTCAGGGGAGCTATGGCTACACCTTC
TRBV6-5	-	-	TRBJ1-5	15	CASSRQSYSNQPQHF	TGTGCCAGCAGTCGACAAAGTTATAGCAATCAGCCCCAGCATTTT
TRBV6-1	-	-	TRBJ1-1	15	CASSEFLTGNTEAFF	TGTGCCAGCAGTGAATTCCTAACAGGGAACACTGAAGCTTTCTTT
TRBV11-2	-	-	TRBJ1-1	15	CASSLEAPLNTEAFF	TGTGCCAGCAGCTTAGAGGCACCATTGAACACTGAAGCTTTCTTT
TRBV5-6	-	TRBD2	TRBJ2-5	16	CASSYPGLAVEETQYF	TGTGCCAGCAGCTACCCGGGACTAGCGGTCGAAGAGACCCAGTACTTC
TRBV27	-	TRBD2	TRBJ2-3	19	CASSLGLAGAAYGTDTQYF	TGTGCCAGCAGTTTGGGGCTAGCGGGAGCGGCGTATGGCACAGATACGCAGTATTTT
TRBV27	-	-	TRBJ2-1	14	CASQAVSSYNEQFF	TGTGCCAGCCAAGCGGTCAGCTCCTACAATGAGCAGTTCTTC
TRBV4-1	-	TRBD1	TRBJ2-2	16	CASSQVGRGRAGELFF	TGCGCCAGCAGCCAAGTCGGCAGGGGGCGAGCCGGGGAGCTGTTTTTT
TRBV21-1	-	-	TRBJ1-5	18	CASSKVGTEGYSNQPQHF	TGTGCCAGCAGCAAAGTTGGGACAGAGGGTTATAGCAATCAGCCCCAGCATTTT
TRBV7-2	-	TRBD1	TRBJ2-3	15	CASSFSGQGMDTQYF	TGTGCCAGCAGCTTCTCCGGACAGGGCATGGATACGCAGTATTTT
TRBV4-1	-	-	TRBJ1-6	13	CASSHVRVSPLHF	TGCGCCAGCAGCCATGTCAGGGTTTCACCCCTCCACTTT
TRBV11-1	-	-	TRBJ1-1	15	CASSSPTGGNTEAFF	TGTGCCAGCAGCTCGCCGACAGGCGGGAACACTGAAGCTTTCTTT
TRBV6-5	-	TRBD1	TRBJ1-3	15	CASRDRALTGSTIYF	TGTGCCAGCAGAGACAGGGCGTTGACTGGAAGCACCATATATTTT